This T cell receptor (beta chain) was retrieved from a study of chemoradiotherapy in HPV16-positive cancers. Profiling relied on immunoSEQ multiplex PCR, and the TCRdb table lists in-frame clones only, not all of them. Among 9,500 to 15,000 clones listed, around 86% were seen once. Germline V gene sequence: CDR1 MNHNS, CDR2 SASEGT. The CDR3 consists of 15 residues. Trimming took 0 bases from V and 9 from J; bases not matched to a gene: 7. The origin of this receptor is a human donor with HPV-associated anogenital cancer. The gene calls are TRBV6-1 and TRBJ2-1; 8 bases align to TRBD2. The input for sequencing was blood, taken from a patient who underwent chemoradiotherapy. In DNA, the CDR3 is TGTGCCAGCAGTGAAGCGGCGTCTGCGGGGGGTGAGCAGTTCTTC. It translates to CASSEAASAGGEQFF.